This T cell receptor (beta chain) was profiled in a study of OX40 agonist ivuxolimab in advanced cancers. Study-wide context: Ivuxolimab, which is an agonistic anti-OX40 (CD134) antibody, was administered to the patients. Patients received intravenous ivuxolimab every 2 weeks at 0.01 to 10 mg/kg. At 75% to 90% male, the cohort had a mean age of 60 years, ranging from 23 to 79.

Only in-frame clones appear in the TCRdb table, and some are missing; sequencing was by immunoSEQ multiplex PCR. The table shows some 11,000 clones, with 70% to 75% occurring only once. V dropped 1 base and J dropped 2 bases, with 15 bases sitting between them. The CDR3 spans 17 residues. Germline loops: CDR1 MDHEN, CDR2 SYDVKM. This chain connects TRBV28 to TRBJ2-1; perhaps TRBD1 as D (5 bases). The sample here was CD4+ or CD8+ T cells sorted from blood, taken in a trial of the OX40 agonist ivuxolimab. The receptor's source is an adult with an advanced solid tumor such as melanoma, head and neck, liver or kidney cancer. The CDR3 is CASSLYDPQGAYNEQFF. The DNA of the CDR3 is TGTGCCAGCAGTTTATACGACCCTCAGGGTGCCTACAATGAGCAGTTCTTC.